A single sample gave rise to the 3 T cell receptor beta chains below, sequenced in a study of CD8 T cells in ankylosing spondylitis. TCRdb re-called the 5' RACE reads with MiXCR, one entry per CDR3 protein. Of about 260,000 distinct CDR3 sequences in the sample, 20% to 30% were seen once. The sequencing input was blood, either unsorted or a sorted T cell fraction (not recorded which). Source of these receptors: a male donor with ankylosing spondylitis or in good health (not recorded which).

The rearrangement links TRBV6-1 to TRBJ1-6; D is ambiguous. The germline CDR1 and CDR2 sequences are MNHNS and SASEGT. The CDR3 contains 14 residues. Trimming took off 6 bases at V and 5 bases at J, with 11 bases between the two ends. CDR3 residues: CASSVGRDNSPLHF. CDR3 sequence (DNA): TGTGCCAGCAGCGTTGGACGGGATAATTCACCCCTCCACTTT.

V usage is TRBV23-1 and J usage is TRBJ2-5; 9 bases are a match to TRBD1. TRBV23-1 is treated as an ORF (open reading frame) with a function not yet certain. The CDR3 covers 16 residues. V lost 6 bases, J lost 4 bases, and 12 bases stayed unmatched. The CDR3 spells CASRWTGDREGETQYF. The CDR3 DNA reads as TGCGCCAGCAGATGGACGGGGGACAGGGAAGGAGAGACCCAGTACTTC.

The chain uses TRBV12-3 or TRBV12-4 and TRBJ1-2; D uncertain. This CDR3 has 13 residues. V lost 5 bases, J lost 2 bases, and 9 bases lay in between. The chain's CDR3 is CASSEGPNYGYTF. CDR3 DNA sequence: TGTGCCAGCAGTGAAGGGCCCAACTATGGCTACACCTTC.